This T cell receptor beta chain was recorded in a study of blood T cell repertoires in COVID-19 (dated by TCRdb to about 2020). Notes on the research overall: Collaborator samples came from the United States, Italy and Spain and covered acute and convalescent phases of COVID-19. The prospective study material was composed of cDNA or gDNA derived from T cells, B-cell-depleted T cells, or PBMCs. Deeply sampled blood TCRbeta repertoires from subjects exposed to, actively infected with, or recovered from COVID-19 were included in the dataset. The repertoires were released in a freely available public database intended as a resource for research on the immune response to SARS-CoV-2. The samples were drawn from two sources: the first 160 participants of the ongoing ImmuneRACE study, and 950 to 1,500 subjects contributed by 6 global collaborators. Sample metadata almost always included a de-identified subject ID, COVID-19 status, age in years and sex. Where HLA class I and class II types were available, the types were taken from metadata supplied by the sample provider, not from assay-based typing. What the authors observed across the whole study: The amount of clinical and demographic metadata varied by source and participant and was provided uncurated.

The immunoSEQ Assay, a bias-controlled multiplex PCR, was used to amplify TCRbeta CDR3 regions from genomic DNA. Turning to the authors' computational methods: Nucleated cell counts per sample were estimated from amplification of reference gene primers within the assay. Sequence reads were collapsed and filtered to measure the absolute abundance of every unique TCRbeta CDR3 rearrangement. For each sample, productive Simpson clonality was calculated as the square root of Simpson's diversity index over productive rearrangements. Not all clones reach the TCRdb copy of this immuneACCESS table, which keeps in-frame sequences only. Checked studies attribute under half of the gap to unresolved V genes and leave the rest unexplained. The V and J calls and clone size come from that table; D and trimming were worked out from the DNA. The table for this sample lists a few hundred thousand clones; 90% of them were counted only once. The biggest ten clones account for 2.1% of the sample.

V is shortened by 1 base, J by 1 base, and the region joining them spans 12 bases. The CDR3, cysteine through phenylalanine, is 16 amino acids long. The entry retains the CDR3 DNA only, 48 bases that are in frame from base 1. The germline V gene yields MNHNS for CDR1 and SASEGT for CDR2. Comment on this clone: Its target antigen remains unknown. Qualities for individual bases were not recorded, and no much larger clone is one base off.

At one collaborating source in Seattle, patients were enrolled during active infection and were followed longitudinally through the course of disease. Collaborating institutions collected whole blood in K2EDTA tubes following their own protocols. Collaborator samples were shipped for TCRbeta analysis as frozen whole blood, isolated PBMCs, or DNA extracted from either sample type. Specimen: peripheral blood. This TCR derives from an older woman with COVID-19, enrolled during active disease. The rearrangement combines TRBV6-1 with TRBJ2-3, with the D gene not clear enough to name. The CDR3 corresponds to CASSEGLGEGTDTQYF. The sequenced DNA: TGTGCCAGCAGTGAAGGGCTAGGAGAAGGCACAGATACGCAGTATTTT.